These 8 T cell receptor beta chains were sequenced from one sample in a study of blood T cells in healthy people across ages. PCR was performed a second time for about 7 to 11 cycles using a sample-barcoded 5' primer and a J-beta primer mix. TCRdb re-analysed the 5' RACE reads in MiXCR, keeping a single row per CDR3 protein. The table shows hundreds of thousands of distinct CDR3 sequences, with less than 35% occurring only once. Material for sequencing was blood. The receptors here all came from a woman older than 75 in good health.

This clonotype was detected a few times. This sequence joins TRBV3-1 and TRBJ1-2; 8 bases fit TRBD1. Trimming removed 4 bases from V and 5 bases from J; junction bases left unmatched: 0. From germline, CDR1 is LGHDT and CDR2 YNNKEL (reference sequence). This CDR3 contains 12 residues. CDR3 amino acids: CASSRTGYGYTF. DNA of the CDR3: TGTGCCAGCAGCCGGACAGGGTATGGCTACACCTTC.

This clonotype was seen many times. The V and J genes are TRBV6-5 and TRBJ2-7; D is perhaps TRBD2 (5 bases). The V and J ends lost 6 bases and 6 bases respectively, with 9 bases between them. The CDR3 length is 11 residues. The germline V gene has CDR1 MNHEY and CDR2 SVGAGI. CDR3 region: CASSARGEQYF. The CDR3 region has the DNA TGTGCCAGCAGCGCTCGGGGCGAGCAGTACTTC.

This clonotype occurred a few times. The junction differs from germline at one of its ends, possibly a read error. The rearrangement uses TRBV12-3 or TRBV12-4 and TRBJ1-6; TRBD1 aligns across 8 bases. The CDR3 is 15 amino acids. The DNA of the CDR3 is TGTGCCAGCAGCGGGACAGGTCTTAATAATTCACCCCCCCACTTT. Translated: CASSGTGLNNSPPHF.

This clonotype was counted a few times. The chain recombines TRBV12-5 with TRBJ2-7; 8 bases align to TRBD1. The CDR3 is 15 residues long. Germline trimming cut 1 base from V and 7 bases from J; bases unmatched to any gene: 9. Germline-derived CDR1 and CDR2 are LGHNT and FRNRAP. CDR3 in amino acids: CASGLGDRPYNEQYF. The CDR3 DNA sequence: TGTGCTAGTGGTTTGGGGGACAGGCCATACAATGAGCAGTACTTC. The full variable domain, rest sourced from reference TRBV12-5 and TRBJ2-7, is DARVTQTPRHKVTEMGQEVTMRCQPILGHNTVFWYRQTMMQGLELLAYFRNRAPLDDSGMPKDRFSAEMPDATLATLKIQPSEPRDSAVYFCASGLGDRPYNEQYFGPGTRLTVT.

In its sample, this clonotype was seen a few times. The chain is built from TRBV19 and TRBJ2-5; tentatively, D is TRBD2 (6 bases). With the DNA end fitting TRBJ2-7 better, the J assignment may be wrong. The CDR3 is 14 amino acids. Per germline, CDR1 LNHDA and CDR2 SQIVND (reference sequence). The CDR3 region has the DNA TGTGCCAGTTCGGCGGGCGCCCTGGGGGGCGAGCAGTACTTC. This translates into CASSAGALGGEQYF.

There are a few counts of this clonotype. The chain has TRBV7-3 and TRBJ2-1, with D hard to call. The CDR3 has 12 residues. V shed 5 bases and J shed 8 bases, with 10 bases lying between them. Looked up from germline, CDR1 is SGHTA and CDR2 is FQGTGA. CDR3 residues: CASSPGVDEQFF. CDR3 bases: TGTGCCAGCAGCCCAGGCGTCGATGAGCAGTTCTTC.

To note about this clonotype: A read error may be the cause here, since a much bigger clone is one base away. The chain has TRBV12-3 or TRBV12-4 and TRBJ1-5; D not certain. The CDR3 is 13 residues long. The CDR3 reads CASRRTSNQPRHF. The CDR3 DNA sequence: TGTGCCAGCAGGAGGACTTCCAATCAGCCCCGGCATTTT.

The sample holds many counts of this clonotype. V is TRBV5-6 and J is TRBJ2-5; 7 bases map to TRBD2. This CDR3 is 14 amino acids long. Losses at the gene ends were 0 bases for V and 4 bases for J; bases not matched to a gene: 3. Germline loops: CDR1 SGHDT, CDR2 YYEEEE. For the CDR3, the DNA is TGTGCCAGCAGCTTGGTTTGGGGGGGAGAGACCCAGTACTTC. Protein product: CASSLVWGGETQYF.